Listed below are T cell receptor beta chains from one sample, sequenced in a study of T-cell memory formation after mild COVID-19. MiXCR was run by TCRdb on the 5' RACE reads, yielding one entry per CDR3 protein. The sample gives 430,000 or so distinct CDR3 sequences, around 27% of which show up once; around 12% is in the top ten. The sample was PBMCs or a T cell subset sorted from them (not recorded which). The receptor source for this set is an adult woman who had mild COVID-19 (a few samples of this study predate the infection). Cell type and time point are not known. CDR3s include the opening cysteine and the closing phenylalanine or tryptophan. The order of the fields is CDR3 protein, J gene, V gene.

CASDLGLGANVLTF TRBJ2-6 TRBV6-1
CASSLQDGGYNEQFF TRBJ2-1 TRBV7-9
CASSLRGRGTDTQYF TRBJ2-3 TRBV12-3/TRBV12-4
CASSPGAGVPDTQYF TRBJ2-3 TRBV7-9
CASIPVQGALNTEAFF TRBJ1-1 TRBV5-1
CASSPGGRGGGYEQYF TRBJ2-7 TRBV7-2
CASTSGDGVGTEAFF TRBJ1-1 TRBV5-1
CASSFTGGNYEQYF TRBJ2-7 TRBV7-2
CASSKAGEYNEQFF TRBJ2-1 TRBV18
CASSAGLGGQFF TRBJ2-1 TRBV7-2
CSGGQNYAGELFF TRBJ2-2 TRBV29-1
CSAPQKQGSNEQFF TRBJ2-1 TRBV20-1
CASSGGTGPYEQYF TRBJ2-7 TRBV5-1
CATSEGRTEAFF TRBJ1-1 TRBV12-3/TRBV12-4
CASSLAGGRTNEQFF TRBJ2-1 TRBV7-9
CASSTRGPGYNEQFF TRBJ2-1 TRBV2
CASSLGVVSGVYEQFF TRBJ2-1 TRBV7-2
CASSSGLAGSFGTDTQYF TRBJ2-3 TRBV7-3
CASSVLAGSGQYF TRBJ2-5 TRBV7-3
CASSYLAGSTGHLWGANVLTF TRBJ2-6 TRBV6-5
CASSQEPSGSYEQYF TRBJ2-7 TRBV4-3
CASSSIVADGLETQYF TRBJ2-5 TRBV5-6
CATSDPLGTSGYNEQFF TRBJ2-1 TRBV24-1
CASSDRGRNTGELFF TRBJ2-2 TRBV2
CASSLGGKDRVKDQPQHF TRBJ1-5 TRBV7-9
CASGPDLFATRVYEQYF TRBJ2-7 TRBV12-3/TRBV12-4
CASSYYGAHEQYF TRBJ2-7 TRBV6-5
CASSSPLPRLAASGETQYF TRBJ2-5 TRBV7-9
CSVEGPSGTPYNEQFF TRBJ2-1 TRBV29-1
CASSLALPRRLFF TRBJ2-2 TRBV5-1
CASSRGAGGTDTQYF TRBJ2-3 TRBV7-6
CASSVEAGSQQYF TRBJ2-7 TRBV9
CASSQGALAGVKTIQYF TRBJ2-4 TRBV4-1
CASSLDSPYGYTF TRBJ1-2 TRBV12-3/TRBV12-4
CASSLMDRGQDTQYF TRBJ2-3 TRBV7-6
CASSLSLAGTGELFF TRBJ2-2 TRBV7-3
CASHLTRQGTDEQYF TRBJ2-7 TRBV2
CASKLAGGGAIQYF TRBJ2-4 TRBV2
CSGTGRGEQFF TRBJ2-1 TRBV29-1
CASRRTDGSYEQYF TRBJ2-7 TRBV12-3/TRBV12-4
CASSQGGARTEAFF TRBJ1-1 TRBV4-1
CASRTSGSGEQYF TRBJ2-7 TRBV2
CSARGGPNRTEAFF TRBJ1-1 TRBV29-1
CASSFGQKYEQYF TRBJ2-7 TRBV6-2/TRBV6-3
CASSALAVSNYGYTF TRBJ1-2 TRBV7-2
CASSEDNSPLHF TRBJ1-6 TRBV2
CASSIRDTYNEQFF TRBJ2-1 TRBV19
CASTGEVVGTQYF TRBJ2-3 TRBV5-6
CASRTGPSTDTQYF TRBJ2-3 TRBV12-3/TRBV12-4
CASSANRAVGTGELFF TRBJ2-2 TRBV9
CASSLTSGRGGTDTQYF TRBJ2-3 TRBV5-1
CASSLSGTSGEQYF TRBJ2-7 TRBV7-2
CASSVAGTAQETQYF TRBJ2-5 TRBV9
CASSSGSYNDQFF TRBJ2-1 TRBV19
CASSPGQNNEQFF TRBJ2-1 TRBV18
CASSPDLDTGAFF TRBJ1-1 TRBV5-1
CSARVPGLQETQYF TRBJ2-5 TRBV20-1
CASSFWAGGYEQYF TRBJ2-7 TRBV5-6
CASSRSGPTNTEAFF TRBJ1-1 TRBV4-1